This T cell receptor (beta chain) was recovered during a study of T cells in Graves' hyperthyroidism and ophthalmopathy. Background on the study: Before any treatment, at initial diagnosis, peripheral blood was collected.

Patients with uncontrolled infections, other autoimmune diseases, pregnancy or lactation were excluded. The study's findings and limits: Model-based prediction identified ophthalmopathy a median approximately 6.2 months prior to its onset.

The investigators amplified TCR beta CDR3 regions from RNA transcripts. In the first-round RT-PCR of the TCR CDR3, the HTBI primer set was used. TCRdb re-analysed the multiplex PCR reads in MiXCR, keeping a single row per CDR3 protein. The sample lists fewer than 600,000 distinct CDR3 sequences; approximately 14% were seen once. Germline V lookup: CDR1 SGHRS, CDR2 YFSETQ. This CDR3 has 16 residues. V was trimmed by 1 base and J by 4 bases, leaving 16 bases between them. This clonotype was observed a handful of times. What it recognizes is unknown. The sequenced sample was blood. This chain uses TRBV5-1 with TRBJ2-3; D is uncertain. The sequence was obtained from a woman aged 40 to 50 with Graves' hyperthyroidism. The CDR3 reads CASSLNLGSLADTQYF. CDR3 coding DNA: TGCGCCAGCAGCTTGAATTTGGGCAGCCTCGCAGATACGCAGTATTTT.